This T cell receptor (beta chain) was found in a study of blood T cells in healthy people across ages. After removal of 1 base from V and 10 bases from J, the junction contained 9 bases not matched to a gene. The CDR3 has 14 residues. Looked up from germline, CDR1 is SGHTA and CDR2 is FQGNSA. The second PCR ran about 6 to 12 cycles with a sample-barcoded 5' primer and J-beta primers. TCRdb itself ran the 5' RACE reads through MiXCR, one entry per CDR3 protein. The table shows hundreds of thousands of distinct CDR3 sequences, with more than 25% occurring only once. As concerns this clonotype: Its cognate antigen is unknown.

Study-level findings and limits: Naive T cell percentage and TCR beta diversity correlated strongly. Expanded clonotype changes were possibly confounded by unknown donor CMV status.

These data were also filed under a second study, of T cells of mothers and their children. That work adds: The donors comprised about 6 children and their three healthy Caucasian mothers.

The chain combines TRBV7-2 with TRBJ1-1; 7 bases fit TRBD1. The sample comprised blood. This sequence originates from a boy aged 10-17 years in good health. CDR3 sequence (DNA): TGTGCCAGCAGCTTAGGAGGGGGCACCGGCGGAGCTTTCTTT. It is translated as CASSLGGGTGGAFF.